The following is a T cell receptor (beta chain) sequence with its context. From CD4+ cells came CD45RA+ naive and CD45RA-negative memory subsets. This specimen comes from a study of shared clonotypes between healthy human individuals. This was a deep-level run. The table came from immunoSEQ multiplex PCR; TCRdb's copy has only in-frame clones and leaves some out. The sample has over a million clones; roughly 95% are singletons. The V end was cut by 3 bases, the J end by 6 bases, with 12 bases between. CDR1 is SGHTA, CDR2 FQGNSA, per germline. The CDR3 runs 14 residues. The rearrangement links TRBV7-2 to TRBJ2-1; the D call may be TRBD1 or TRBD2 (5 bases each). The sequenced material came from naive CD4+ T cells sorted from blood. The subset: CD45RA+ positively selected. The origin of this receptor is a man aged 25 to 45 in good health. The CDR3 is CASSFGGPLNEQFF. The CDR3 DNA follows: TGTGCCAGCAGCTTTGGGGGTCCGCTCAATGAGCAGTTCTTC. The full variable domain, its missing parts supplied by reference TRBV7-2 and TRBJ2-1, is GAGVSQSPSNKVTEKGKDVELRCDPISGHTALYWYRQSLGQGLEFLIYFQGNSAPDKSGLPSDRFSAERTGGSVSTLTIQRTQQEDSAVYLCASSFGGPLNEQFFGPGTRLTVL.